Following are 29 T cell receptor beta chains from one sample sequenced in a study of T cells in Graves' hyperthyroidism and ophthalmopathy. From RNA transcripts, TCR beta CDR3 regions were amplified. First-round RT-PCR of the TCR CDR3 relied on the HTBI primer set. TCRdb used MiXCR to reprocess the multiplex PCR reads, holding one entry per CDR3 protein. The sample consists of 190,000 or so distinct CDR3 sequences, around 18% of them appearing once. The sequencing input was blood. The origin of the receptors is a middle-aged man with Graves' hyperthyroidism.

This clonotype was detected only a few times. This sequence joins TRBV7-3 and TRBJ2-5; 9 nucleotides line up with TRBD2. V was pared by 4 bases and J by 4 bases, with 4 bases of the junction left unmatched. The CDR3 loop spans 14 amino acids. Germline CDR1 SGHTA, CDR2 FQGTGA. CDR3 coding DNA: TGTGCCAGCAGCTGGGCGGGGGGGCCAGAGACCCAGTACTTC. Protein sequence: CASSWAGGPETQYF.

This chain uses TRBV9 with TRBJ1-2; D might be TRBD1 (5 bases). CDR1 and CDR2 from the germline V gene are SGDLS and YYNGEE. V was clipped by 3 bases and J by 6 bases, with 6 bases between them. This CDR3 contains 11 residues. CDR3 nucleotide sequence: TGTGCCAGCAGCGCAGGGCATGGCTACACCTTC. It codes for CASSAGHGYTF. The full variable domain, in which reference TRBV9 and TRBJ1-2 provide the parts outside the CDR3, is DSGVTQTPKHLITATGQRVTLRCSPRSGDLSVYWYQQSLDQGLQFLIQYYNGEERAKGNILERFSAQQFPDLHSELNLSSLELGDSALYFCASSAGHGYTFGSGTRLTVV.

The sample holds many counts of this clonotype. The chain is built from TRBV7-2 and TRBJ2-2; TRBD1 agrees at 8 bases. Germline CDR1 SGHTA, CDR2 FQGNSA. The CDR3 is 16 amino acids. With V trimmed by 6 bases and J by 3 bases, 9 bases remained unmatched. CDR3 region: CASSPNQGAYTGELFF. In DNA, the CDR3 is TGTGCCAGCAGTCCAAACCAGGGGGCGTACACCGGGGAGCTGTTTTTT.

This clonotype has a count of ten or more. The chain recombines TRBV20-1 with TRBJ2-3; D is uncertain. The CDR3 runs to 14 residues. V gave up 5 bases and J gave up 1 base, with 13 bases separating them. Germline assignment: CDR1 DFQATT and CDR2 SNEGSKA (reference sequence). The CDR3 spells CSAGHFLGTDTQYF. CDR3 nucleotides: TGCAGTGCTGGGCACTTTCTGGGCACAGATACGCAGTATTTT.

This chain links TRBV11-2 with TRBJ1-1; D is unresolved. V was cut by 5 bases and J by 7 bases, with 11 bases left in between. CDR1 and CDR2 from the germline V gene are SGHAT and FQNNGV. The CDR3 extends over 12 amino acids. This chain's CDR3 is CASSPQVIEAFF. The CDR3 region has the DNA TGTGCCAGCAGCCCCCAAGTCATTGAAGCTTTCTTT.

This clonotype was found a few times. CDR3 in amino acids: CASSYGDWDQEKLFF. The CDR3 nucleotides read TGTGCCAGCAGTTACGGAGACTGGGACCAAGAAAAACTGTTTTTT. V and J are TRBV6-6 and TRBJ1-4; a possible D gene is TRBD1 (5 bases). The CDR3 totals 15 residues. CDR1 and CDR2 from the germline V gene are MNHNY and SVGAGI (reference sequence). The V and J ends lost 2 bases and 8 bases respectively, with 15 bases between them.

This clonotype occurred many times. Here the CDR3 DNA reads TGTGCCAGCAGCTCGAGCCGGGACCCCAATCAGCCCCAGCATTTT. Translation: CASSSSRDPNQPQHF. The rearrangement uses TRBV7-9 and TRBJ1-5, with D perhaps matching TRBD1 (5 bases). The CDR3 runs 15 residues. The V end was cut by 4 bases, the J end by 3 bases, with 13 bases between. Germline V lookup: CDR1 SEHNR, CDR2 FQNEAQ (reference sequence).

In this sample, this clonotype turned up many times. This chain links TRBV28 with TRBJ1-1; 7 bases are a match to TRBD1. Germline V CDR1 and CDR2: MDHEN, SYDVKM. J gave up 2 bases and V 6 bases, and 9 bases lay outside the gene matches. There are 15 residues in the CDR3. This CDR3 is CASRNQNRGNTEAFF. As DNA, the CDR3 is TGTGCCAGCAGAAACCAGAACAGGGGTAACACTGAAGCTTTCTTT.

Points on this clonotype: One end of the junction does not line up with germline, which may come from a read error. The genes are TRBV7-3 and TRBJ2-3, with TRBD2 matching 11 bases. Germline V CDR1 and CDR2: SGHTA, FQGTGA. The CDR3 has 16 amino acids. In DNA form, the CDR3 reads TGCGCCAGCAGCCAGAATAGCGGGGGGGCTAGCGATACGCAGTATTTT. It codes for CASSQNSGGASDTQYF.

This clonotype was seen repeatedly, ten times or more. The chain carries TRBV9 and TRBJ1-5; 7 bases map to TRBD1. Per the germline V gene, CDR1 is SGDLS and CDR2 is YYNGEE. This CDR3 contains 14 residues. J gave up 4 bases and V 2 bases, and 3 bases lay outside the gene matches. The DNA of the CDR3 is TGTGCCAGCAGCGTGGGACAGATGAATCAGCCCCAGCATTTT. Protein: CASSVGQMNQPQHF.

This clonotype was recorded at least ten times. This chain connects TRBV5-1 to TRBJ1-3; D not resolved. The CDR3 extends over 15 amino acids. V was clipped by 4 bases and J by 0 bases, with 11 bases between them. CDR1 and CDR2 from the germline V gene are SGHRS and YFSETQ. CDR3 in DNA: TGCGCCAGCAGCATAGGACGGGACTCTGGAAACACCATATATTTT. Protein sequence: CASSIGRDSGNTIYF.

This clonotype was seen repeatedly, ten times or more. The rearrangement links TRBV11-2 to TRBJ1-2; D is uncertain. Germline V CDR1 and CDR2: SGHAT, FQNNGV. The V end lost 2 bases, the J end lost 5 bases, and 12 bases lay between the germline ends. The CDR3 consists of 14 residues. CDR3 sequence: CASSLSLAQYGYTF. DNA for the CDR3: TGTGCCAGCAGCTTAAGTCTAGCACAGTATGGCTACACCTTC.

This chain links TRBV2 with TRBJ2-3; 12 bases align to TRBD2. The CDR3 covers 14 residues. Trimming removed 3 bases from V and 6 bases from J; junction bases left unmatched: 1. Germline assignment: CDR1 SNHLY and CDR2 FYNNEI. The CDR3 reads CASSDTSGRDTQYF. CDR3 coding DNA: TGTGCCAGCAGTGATACTAGCGGGAGGGATACGCAGTATTTT.

This clonotype has at least ten counts. The chain joins TRBV11-2 to TRBJ1-1; D gene ambiguous. The ends were cut back, 8 bases at V and 3 bases at J, with 16 bases in the middle. From germline, CDR1 is SGHAT and CDR2 FQNNGV. The CDR3 runs 14 residues. CDR3 loop: CASQRRVSHTEAFF. Written as DNA, the CDR3 is TGTGCCAGCCAACGACGGGTGTCCCACACTGAAGCTTTCTTT.

This clonotype was seen a handful of times. The chain joins TRBV20-1 to TRBJ1-5; no reliable D call. The CDR3 runs 13 residues. Trimming pared 5 bases from V and 5 bases from J, leaving 13 bases between. Germline CDR1 DFQATT, CDR2 SNEGSKA (reference sequence). The CDR3 bases are TGCAGTGCTGCGGGGAAGGGTTATCAGCCCCAGCATTTT. It yields the protein CSAAGKGYQPQHF.

The sample holds many counts of this clonotype. The chain couples TRBV20-1 to TRBJ1-3, with 7 bases lining up with TRBD1. This CDR3 contains 16 residues. CDR1 is DFQATT and CDR2 is SNEGSKA in the germline V gene (reference sequence). V dropped 6 bases and J dropped 8; count of bases not matched to a gene: 19. The CDR3 nucleotides are TGCAGTGCGGGGGGGAAGACAGGGAAAGGGAGACACACCATATATTTT. The encoded protein is CSAGGKTGKGRHTIYF.

The genes are TRBV6-1 and TRBJ1-4; D possibly corresponds to TRBD1 (6 bases). Germline assignment: CDR1 MNHNS and CDR2 SASEGT. The CDR3 is 13 amino acids. V gave up 5 bases and J gave up 6 bases, with 10 bases separating them. Here the CDR3 DNA reads TGTGCCAGCAGTAGACAGGAGGATGAAAAACTGTTTTTT. Translation gives CASSRQEDEKLFF.

This clonotype was counted many times. V usage is TRBV6-1 and J usage is TRBJ1-1, with D possibly matching TRBD1 (5 bases). V was clipped by 11 bases and J by 1 base, with 8 bases between them. There are 11 residues in the CDR3. CDR1 and CDR2 from the germline V gene are MNHNS and SASEGT. The CDR3 DNA reads as TGTGCCGGGGACGGGAACACTGAAGCTTTCTTT. Translation gives CAGDGNTEAFF.

This clonotype was detected many times. This chain connects TRBV5-1 to TRBJ1-1, with 8 bases fitting TRBD1. The CDR3 totals 15 residues. The trim removed 6 bases at V and 3 bases at J, leaving 10 bases unmatched. Germline V gives CDR1 SGHRS, CDR2 YFSETQ. This CDR3 is CASTIGTGGYTEAFF. The CDR3 bases are TGCGCCAGCACCATTGGTACAGGGGGATACACTGAAGCTTTCTTT. Supplemented by reference TRBV5-1 and TRBJ1-1, the full variable domain reads KAGVTQTPRYLIKTRGQQVTLSCSPISGHRSVSWYQQTPGQGLQFLFEYFSETQRNKGNFPGRFSGRQFSNSRSEMNVSTLELGDSALYLCASTIGTGGYTEAFFGQGTRLTVV.

The sample holds many counts of this clonotype. The V call is TRBV11-2, the J call TRBJ1-4; D might be TRBD1 (6 bases). This CDR3 region has 14 residues. Germline values: CDR1 SGHAT, CDR2 FQNNGV. Trimming took 3 bases from V and 7 from J, leaving 12 bases between them. The CDR3 protein is CASSLWGGFEKLFF. CDR3 in DNA: TGTGCCAGCAGCTTGTGGGGGGGCTTTGAAAAACTGTTTTTT.

This clonotype was recorded many times. This chain connects TRBV3-1 to TRBJ2-2, with D possibly being TRBD1 (5 bases). V was trimmed by 5 bases and J by 6 bases, leaving 10 bases between them. The CDR3 has 13 amino acids. Germline V CDR1 and CDR2: LGHDT, YNNKEL (reference sequence). The CDR3 nucleotides read TGTGCCAGCAGCGAAAGGGGTTCCGGGGAGCTGTTTTTT. Its protein product is CASSERGSGELFF.

About this clonotype: Just one base apart from a much larger clone, this may be a read error. The chain uses TRBV7-3 and TRBJ2-1, with 14 bases aligning to TRBD2. The V segment lost 5 bases and the J segment 8 bases; nucleotides outside the gene matches: 5. The germline CDR1 and CDR2 sequences are SGHTA and FQGTGA. There are 15 residues in the CDR3. The CDR3 is CASSRLAGGSDEQFF. Here the CDR3 DNA reads TGTGCCAGCAGCCGACTAGCGGGGGGGTCGGATGAGCAGTTCTTC.

There are many counts of this clonotype. The rearrangement uses TRBV13 and TRBJ2-1; no firm D call. The CDR3 extends over 13 amino acids. In germline, CDR1 is PRHDT, CDR2 FYEKMQ (reference sequence). V gave up 2 bases and J gave up 7 bases, with 9 bases separating them. This chain's CDR3 is CASSLSRQNEQFF. The CDR3, as DNA: TGTGCCAGCAGCTTATCAAGGCAAAATGAGCAGTTCTTC.

The sample holds many counts of this clonotype. This chain connects TRBV5-1 to TRBJ2-3; the D gene is possibly TRBD2 (5 bases). Trimming removed 4 bases at V and 0 bases at J, with 15 bases between. This CDR3 spans 16 amino acids. Germline V gene lookup returns CDR1 SGHRS and CDR2 YFSETQ. CDR3 loop: CASSTTPGGSTDTQYF. In DNA, the CDR3 is TGCGCCAGCAGCACCACCCCAGGAGGTAGCACAGATACGCAGTATTTT.

Many counts were recorded for this clonotype. The chain uses TRBV30 and TRBJ1-2; no clear D gene. The CDR3 has 14 residues. V was clipped by 1 base and J by 0 bases, with 9 bases between them. CDR1 GTSNPN and CDR2 SVGIG come from the germline V gene (reference sequence). CDR3 nucleotide sequence: TGTGCCTGGAGTGCTTCGCTAGCTAACTATGGCTACACCTTC. It yields the protein CAWSASLANYGYTF.

This clonotype was counted between two and nine times. The chain employs TRBV6-5 and TRBJ1-5, with D perhaps matching TRBD1 (5 bases). This CDR3 comprises 13 residues. The germline V and J ends were trimmed by 2 bases and 5 bases, with 7 bases remaining between them. From germline, CDR1 is MNHEY and CDR2 SVGAGI. The CDR3 bases are TGTGCCAGCAGTTACCGGGGGGATCAGCCCCAGCATTTT. Amino acid sequence: CASSYRGDQPQHF.

This clonotype was found many times. The chain combines TRBV6-1 with TRBJ1-5; tentative D call: TRBD1 (5 bases). In germline, CDR1 is MNHNS, CDR2 SASEGT. The CDR3 is made up of 15 amino acids. V lost 6 bases and J 0 bases, leaving 12 bases between the germline ends. As DNA, the CDR3 is TGTGCCAGCAGACTAGACAGCAATAGCAATCAGCCCCAGCATTTT. It yields the protein CASRLDSNSNQPQHF.

This clonotype was counted ten times or more. The V call is TRBV5-1, the J call TRBJ2-1; TRBD2 matches 11 bases. Germline CDR1 and CDR2: SGHRS and YFSETQ. Unmatched junction bases numbered 10, after V lost 4 bases and J lost 7 bases. CDR3 length: 16 amino acids. The CDR3 coding sequence is TGCGCCAGCAGCCCGACCGTGACTAGCGGGGCTAATGAGCAGTTCTTC. This gives the protein CASSPTVTSGANEQFF.

This clonotype was recorded many times. V is TRBV5-1 and J is TRBJ1-1; D remains unclear. The CDR3 covers 13 residues. The V and J ends lost 0 bases and 0 bases respectively, with 3 bases between them. Germline values: CDR1 SGHRS, CDR2 YFSETQ. The CDR3 loop is CASSLVVNTEAFF. CDR3 DNA sequence: TGCGCCAGCAGCTTGGTGGTGAACACTGAAGCTTTCTTT.